This T cell receptor (beta chain) was identified in a study of T cell responses to AZD1222 COVID-19 vaccine. Broader study findings: In all cases, repertoires were sampled only after the peak T cell response.

Data came from immunoSEQ multiplex PCR; TCRdb stores just in-frame clones and leaves some out. The sample contains more than 90,000 clones, roughly 87% of which appear only once. This CDR3 spans 14 amino acids. CDR1 is KGHSH and CDR2 is LQKENI in the germline V gene. With V trimmed by 6 bases and J by 5 bases, 3 bases remained unmatched. This clone was picked up a small number of times. Its antigen is unidentified. This TCR came from an adult in good health. The specimen was peripheral blood, collected on day 0 of AZD1222 vaccination. This chain connects TRBV18 to TRBJ2-2, with 10 bases that match TRBD2. The CDR3 bases are TGTGCCAGCTCCGGACTAGCGGATACCGGGGAGCTGTTTTTT. Translating gives CASSGLADTGELFF.